This T cell receptor beta chain was sequenced during a study of T-cell memory formation after mild COVID-19. Study summary: The two donors had largely donor-specific TCR clusters.

Per the germline V gene, CDR1 is KGHDR and CDR2 is SFDVKD. Trimming pared 7 bases from V and 2 bases from J, leaving 9 bases between. The CDR3 sequence is 13 residues long. As regards this clonotype: Its specificity is unknown.

TCRdb re-called the 5' RACE reads through MiXCR, storing one row per CDR3 protein. This table has nearly 350,000 distinct CDR3 sequences, about an eighth appearing once. Study-wide results and caveats: Clones shrinking between day 15 and 85 showed a balanced CD4/CD8 split, and those that grew later tilted toward CD4+. Still unconfirmed is whether the second-wave clones peaking on day 37 recognized SARS-CoV-2. Clones which contracted sat mainly in CM and EM if CD4+, and in EMRA if CD8+.

The TCR originated in a man younger than 35 who had mild COVID-19 (a few samples of this study predate the infection). Cell type and time point are not known. The sequenced material came from PBMCs or a T cell subset sorted from them (not recorded which). This rearrangement joins TRBV24-1 to TRBJ2-3; D is uncertain. The CDR3 region is CATSISSTDTQYF. DNA for the CDR3: TGTGCCACCAGCATATCATCCACAGATACGCAGTATTTT.